These 3 T cell receptor beta chains originate from one sample sequenced in a study of blood T cell repertoires in COVID-19. Using immunoSEQ multiplex PCR, the repertoire was profiled, and TCRdb retains in-frame clones only, with some absent. The profile covers some 140,000 clones, with about four fifths appearing a single time and approximately 32% taken by the ten largest. Sequenced input: peripheral blood. The origin of the receptors is a woman aged 60-70 years with acute or convalescent COVID-19.

The chain carries TRBV5-4 and TRBJ2-1, with 12 bases lining up with TRBD2. This CDR3 has 16 amino acids. Trimming took 0 bases from V and 5 from J; bases not matched to a gene: 3. Germline assignment: CDR1 SGHNT and CDR2 YYREEE (reference sequence). The CDR3 protein is CASSLGTSGGHNEQFF. Written as DNA, the CDR3 is TGTGCCAGCAGCTTGGGTACTAGCGGGGGGCACAATGAGCAGTTCTTC.

A single count supports this clone. V is TRBV2 and J is TRBJ1-5; 7 positions agree with TRBD1. CDR1 is SNHLY and CDR2 is FYNNEI in the germline V gene. The CDR3 length is 13 residues. Trimming cost V 8 bases and J 5 bases; bases outside gene matches: 6. CDR3 sequence reads: CASQTGPYQPQHF. The CDR3 DNA is TGTGCCAGCCAGACAGGGCCGTATCAGCCCCAGCATTTT.

The chain uses TRBV18 and TRBJ2-7; 7 positions agree with TRBD2. CDR3 length: 15 amino acids. Germline CDR1 is KGHSH and CDR2 is LQKENI. J lost 1 base, V lost 2 bases, and 5 bases had no gene match. The CDR3 region is CASSPTTGGSYEQYF. CDR3 in DNA: TGTGCCAGCTCACCAACGACGGGGGGATCCTACGAGCAGTACTTC.